A few counts support the clone carrying this T cell receptor (beta chain). The antigen remains unidentified. 5'RACE with constant-segment primers yielded barcoded, UMI-tagged TCR alpha and TCR beta cDNA libraries. TCRdb reanalysed the 5' RACE reads using MiXCR and keeps one entry per CDR3 protein. Here the sample spans 250,000 to 350,000 distinct CDR3 sequences, around an eighth being singletons. The CDR3 extends over 16 amino acids. Germline CDR1 SGHRS, CDR2 YFSETQ. V lost 0 bases and J lost 6, with 13 bases in between. The entry originates in a study of T-cell memory formation after mild COVID-19. Study conclusions and caveats: Chiefly within CM and EM were the contracting CD4+ clones; CD8+ ones were within EMRA. Clones that contracted from day 15 to 85 had balanced CD4/CD8; later expanders were CD4+ biased.

The chain links TRBV5-1 to TRBJ1-6; D call uncertain. Sequencing was done on a sample of PBMCs or a T cell subset sorted from them (not recorded which). The receptor's source is a man aged 18 to 29 who had mild COVID-19 (a few samples of this study predate the infection). Cell type and time point are not known. CDR3 DNA sequence: TGCGCCAGCAGCTTGGCCGGTCAGGTTTCTAATTCACCCCTCCACTTT. Residues: CASSLAGQVSNSPLHF. The whole variable domain, filled in from reference TRBV5-1 and TRBJ1-6, reads KAGVTQTPRYLIKTRGQQVTLSCSPISGHRSVSWYQQTPGQGLQFLFEYFSETQRNKGNFPGRFSGRQFSNSRSEMNVSTLELGDSALYLCASSLAGQVSNSPLHFGNGTRLTVT.